This T cell receptor (beta chain) appears in the sequencing data of a study of human T cells and chemical hapten exposure. Study in general: Across samples, TCR yields varied, mostly owing to small differences in pooled library volumes.

This clonotype was picked up a small number of times. The antigen is not known. For the library, individual cDNA molecules each received unique molecular identifiers. How the authors handled the data: Samples had a median of 95,638 TCRs, ranging roughly 23,224 to 690,600. TCRdb reprocessed the RACE reads with MiXCR, giving one entry per CDR3 protein. It is TCRdb's table, rather than the study itself, that gives the V and J calls and clone size. This table holds roughly 49,000 distinct CDR3 sequences, 4.3% found once. Time point of the sample: healthy volunteer bleed at 2 weeks. Unfractionated whole blood yielded the extracted total RNA. The germline V and J ends were trimmed by 11 bases and 0 bases, with 19 bases remaining between them. The V gene's germline CDR1 is SEHNR and CDR2 FQNEAQ (reference sequence). The CDR3 is made up of 15 amino acids. Points from the study as a whole: With regard to DPC sensitization, TCRs above 1 in 1000 frequency did not change.

The sequenced material came from whole blood. This TCR derives from a female donor in good health. Some clones in this sample may be carry-over from other donors' samples. The chain links TRBV7-9 to TRBJ1-1; D is ambiguous. The CDR3 sequence: CAPNGMERMNTEAFF. CDR3 nucleotides: TGTGCCCCTAACGGGATGGAACGAATGAACACTGAAGCTTTCTTT.